The T cell receptor (beta chain) described here comes from a study of shared clonotypes between healthy human individuals. This clone occurred many times. V was clipped by 6 bases and J by 5 bases; unmatched bases: 4. The CDR3 is 13 amino acids. From germline, CDR1 is MDHEN and CDR2 SYDVKM. Sequenced by immunoSEQ multiplex PCR; TCRdb stores in-frame clones only, minus some. The table has some 1 million clones, approximately 72% seen once; the top ten hold around 1.5%. The sequenced material came from memory CD4+ T cells sorted from blood. Subset given: CD45RA-negative fraction. V and J are TRBV28 and TRBJ1-5, with TRBD1 matching 7 bases. The receptor comes from a man between 18 and 29 years old in good health. CDR3 in DNA: TGTGCCAGCAGGACAGGGTCACATCAGCCCCAGCATTTT. Its translation: CASRTGSHQPQHF.